This T cell receptor beta chain is drawn from a study of cytomegalovirus exposure and HLA in healthy donors. Study-level results: Most CMV-associated TCR beta chains appeared HLA-restricted in a later analysis. In terms of immune exposure information, only CMV serostatus was available. In all likelihood, a cluster of highly shared sequence variants was a sequencing artifact. It was in a later analysis that TCR association rates were seen to vary by HLA locus, highest for DRB1 and lowest for HLA-C.

The CDR3 spans 14 residues. J lost 6 bases, V lost 3 bases, and 7 bases had no gene match. From germline, CDR1 is SGDLS and CDR2 YYNGEE. It was with 60 Vbeta and 13 Jbeta primers that the PCR ran. Method: immunoSEQ multiplex PCR; TCRdb's copy keeps in-frame clones and lacks some. The sample carries approximately 100,000 clones, 74% recorded once. This clone was seen a few times. Antigen specificity is unknown. This sequence was found in a man aged 50-59 years in good health and CMV-seropositive. Input material: PBMCs. V is TRBV9 and J is TRBJ2-3; 7 bases are shared with TRBD2. The CDR3 DNA reads TGTGCCAGCAGCGGGGGGGACTATTCTGATACGCAGTATTTT. Protein product: CASSGGDYSDTQYF.